One sample yielded the 2 T cell receptor beta chains listed below, sequenced in a study of T cell clonality in common variable immunodeficiency. Repertoires were generated with immunoSEQ multiplex PCR, while TCRdb's copy carries only in-frame clones and drops some. The table records more than 45,000 clones without singletons, the ten largest covering approximately 6.3%. The sequencing sample was made of peripheral blood mononuclear cells. These TCRs come from a person aged 18-70 years in good health.

In this sample, this clone turned up many times. The sequenced part of the CDR3 DNA is TGTGCCAGCGTTCGAATGGGACAGGAAAAAGAGACC. Protein sequence: CASVRMGQEKET. The whole CDR3 is CASVRMGQEKETQYF. V usage is TRBV2 and J usage is TRBJ2-5, with 8 nucleotides matching TRBD1. From the germline J gene comes the end of the CDR3, since the read stops 3 residues before it. V shed 8 bases, J shed 3 bases, and the junction held 11 bases outside the gene matches. This CDR3 comprises 15 residues. CDR1 is SNHLY and CDR2 is FYNNEI in the germline V gene.

The table lists this clone with a few counts. Read data end 3 residues before the CDR3 end; the end is taken from the germline J gene. The chain links TRBV5-1 to TRBJ2-7; TRBD1 aligns across 8 bases. This CDR3 is built from 14 residues. The V gene end was trimmed by 4 bases and the J gene end by 5 bases; junction bases not matched to a gene: 8. Germline V gene data show CDR1 as SGHRS and CDR2 as YFSETQ. CDR3 residues: CASSPGQGEHEQYF. The CDR3 DNA, read in part, is TGCGCCAGCAGCCCCGGACAGGGCGAGCACGAG.